This T cell receptor (beta chain) was sequenced for a study of cytomegalovirus exposure and HLA in healthy donors. The PCR used 60 Vbeta and 13 Jbeta primers. Sequenced by immunoSEQ multiplex PCR; TCRdb stores in-frame clones only, minus some. The sample yields about 74,000 clones, of which the top ten take up 7.5%. Trimming took 5 bases from V and 10 from J, leaving 17 bases between them. The CDR3 totals 13 residues. The germline V gene has CDR1 MNHEY and CDR2 SMNVEV (reference sequence). The chain recombines TRBV27 with TRBJ1-1; D may be TRBD1 (6 bases). The sequence was obtained from a female donor in good health and CMV-seropositive. Sequencing was carried out using PBMCs. This chain's CDR3 is CASSPRWDTLAFF. CDR3 nucleotides: TGTGCCAGCAGTCCCCGGTGGGACACATTAGCTTTCTTT.